The 32 T cell receptor beta chains below come from one sample, sequenced in a study of cytomegalovirus exposure and HLA in healthy donors. The PCR used 60 Vbeta and 13 Jbeta primers. TCRdb keeps only in-frame clones here, not all; method: immunoSEQ multiplex PCR. The sample lists 150,000 to 200,000 clones; 87% were seen once. The sample consisted of PBMCs. These receptors all stem from a woman aged 25 to 39 in good health and CMV-seronegative.

This clone has just one count. CDR3 sequence reads: CASSQERLGTVNQPQHF. CDR3 DNA sequence: TGCGCCAGCAGCCAAGAGAGGCTGGGGACAGTCAATCAGCCCCAGCATTTT. The rearrangement joins TRBV4-3 to TRBJ1-5; the match to TRBD1 covers 7 bases. V shed 0 bases, J shed 3 bases, and the junction held 8 bases outside the gene matches. The CDR3 covers 17 residues. Germline loops: CDR1 LGHNA, CDR2 YSLEER.

This rearrangement joins TRBV15 to TRBJ1-5; D call uncertain. Germline CDR1 is LNHNV and CDR2 is YYDKDF (reference sequence). Trimming pared 2 bases from V and 4 bases from J, leaving 6 bases between. The CDR3 covers 13 residues. The CDR3 spells CATSRQWNQPQHF. CDR3 bases: TGTGCCACCAGCAGACAGTGGAATCAGCCCCAGCATTTT.

The gene calls are TRBV27 and TRBJ2-4; the D gene is possibly TRBD1 (6 bases). CDR1 and CDR2 (germline): MNHEY, SMNVEV (reference sequence). Trimming stripped 3 bases from V and 0 bases from J, with 12 bases between. The CDR3 has 16 amino acids. The CDR3 bases are TGTGCCAGCAGTTTTCAGACAGGTCTAGCCAAAAACATTCAGTACTTC. Encoded protein: CASSFQTGLAKNIQYF.

On this clone: One junction end does not reproduce the germline sequence, and a read error may be involved. This rearrangement joins TRBV6-5 to TRBJ1-2; unclear D gene. In germline, CDR1 is MNHEY, CDR2 SVGAGI. The CDR3 is made up of 11 amino acids. The CDR3 region has the DNA TGTGCCAGCAGTGCCCTATCGGGGAGCTACTTC. This codes for CASSALSGSYF.

This chain uses TRBV29-1 with TRBJ2-7, with D possibly matching TRBD1 (5 bases). Germline CDR1 reads SQVTM; CDR2 reads ANQGSEA. Trimming removed 6 bases from V and 3 bases from J, with 12 bases in between. The CDR3 is made up of 12 amino acids. The CDR3 DNA is TGCAGCGTGGCAACAGGCGTCTACGAGCAGTACTTC. This gives the protein CSVATGVYEQYF.

The chain links TRBV29-1 to TRBJ2-5; 7 nucleotides agree with TRBD2. The end of the DNA fits TRBJ2-7 better, so the J call may be wrong. The CDR3 is made up of 11 amino acids. Germline V gene data show CDR1 as SQVTM and CDR2 as ANQGSEA. As DNA, the CDR3 is TGCAGCGTCAGGACTAGTGACGAGCAGTACTTC. Translated, it gives CSVRTSDEQYF.

The rearrangement uses TRBV5-4 and TRBJ2-3; 10 nucleotides line up with TRBD1. V was clipped by 2 bases and J by 4 bases; unmatched bases: 1. Germline V gene data show CDR1 as SGHNT and CDR2 as YYREEE (reference sequence). This CDR3 has 14 residues. CDR3 in DNA: TGTGCCAGCAGCTTAGGACAGGGGGCAGATACGCAGTATTTT. Protein product: CASSLGQGADTQYF.

In nucleotides, the CDR3 is TGCGCCAGCAGCTTGGATGGGACAGGGGGAAGATTCGAGCAGTACTTC. It codes for CASSLDGTGGRFEQYF. The V and J genes are TRBV5-1 and TRBJ2-7, with 11 bases aligning to TRBD1. The CDR3 contains 16 residues. Germline lookup yields CDR1 SGHRS and CDR2 YFSETQ. V lost 0 bases, J lost 6 bases, and 8 bases stayed unmatched.

This chain connects TRBV7-2 to TRBJ1-3; D is uncertain. Germline CDR1 is SGHTA and CDR2 is FQGNSA. The CDR3 covers 14 residues. V was trimmed by 2 bases and J by 5 bases, leaving 10 bases between them. This CDR3 reads CASSLTADRNTIYF. CDR3 nucleotide sequence: TGTGCCAGCAGCTTAACAGCGGACCGAAACACCATATATTTT. The full variable domain, with the rest looked up from reference TRBV7-2 and TRBJ1-3, is GAGVSQSPSNKVTEKGKDVELRCDPISGHTALYWYRQSLGQGLEFLIYFQGNSAPDKSGLPSDRFSAERTGGSVSTLTIQRTQQEDSAVYLCASSLTADRNTIYFGEGSWLTVV.

The CDR3 reads CASSPRSLKGNTIYF. CDR3 in DNA: TGTGCCAGCTCACCACGGTCACTAAAGGGAAACACCATATATTTT. This chain links TRBV18 with TRBJ1-3; no clear D gene. The CDR3 totals 15 residues. From germline, CDR1 is KGHSH and CDR2 LQKENI. V was pared by 1 base and J by 4 bases, with 11 bases between.

This chain uses TRBV5-8 with TRBJ2-2; TRBD1 is a possible D gene (6 bases). Germline values: CDR1 SGHTS, CDR2 YDEGEE. With 6 bases removed from V and 1 base from J, the gap between germline ends came to 13 bases. This CDR3 has 15 residues. CDR3 nucleotides: TGTGCCAGCAACACTGACAGGTTGAACACCGGGGAGCTGTTTTTT. Protein sequence: CASNTDRLNTGELFF.

The J gene is TRBJ1-2, the V gene TRBV2; D is uncertain. CDR3 size: 10 residues. In germline, CDR1 is SNHLY, CDR2 FYNNEI. V dropped 6 bases and J dropped 8 bases, with 7 bases sitting between them. CDR3 bases: TGTGCCAGCAGATCCGTCGGCTACACCTTC. It specifies CASRSVGYTF.

The chain carries TRBV6-5 and TRBJ2-5, with a weak D call TRBD1 (5 bases). The CDR3 runs to 12 residues. V was clipped by 8 bases and J by 7 bases, with 14 bases between them. The germline CDR1 and CDR2 sequences are MNHEY and SVGAGI. CDR3 DNA: TGTGCCAGCCACGACAGCCGCAGGACCCAGTACTTC. Translation gives CASHDSRRTQYF.

The DNA of the CDR3 is TGTGCTAGTGGCCAGGGCGAGGAGACCCAGTACTTC. Amino acid sequence: CASGQGEETQYF. The V and J genes are TRBV12-5 and TRBJ2-5, with TRBD1 as a possible D gene (5 bases). Germline values: CDR1 LGHNT, CDR2 FRNRAP. CDR3 length: 12 amino acids. Trimming took off 6 bases at V and 5 bases at J, with 10 bases between the two ends.

This chain uses TRBV29-1 with TRBJ1-2, with 8 bases matching TRBD1. The germline V gene encodes CDR1 SQVTM and CDR2 ANQGSEA. This CDR3 contains 13 residues. V gave up 7 bases and J gave up 6 bases; unmatched junction bases: 10. CDR3 amino acids: CSAARARGHGYTF. The CDR3 DNA is TGCAGCGCCGCAAGGGCCAGGGGGCATGGCTACACCTTC.

This chain links TRBV27 with TRBJ1-4; a weak D match, TRBD1 (5 bases). Germline CDR1 MNHEY, CDR2 SMNVEV (reference sequence). Deletions cut 5 bases from V and 7 bases from J, with 17 bases between. This CDR3 comprises 15 residues. The CDR3 reads CASSPWARGLEKLFF. The CDR3 nucleotides are TGTGCCAGCAGTCCGTGGGCCCGGGGACTTGAAAAACTGTTTTTT.

This chain connects TRBV19 to TRBJ2-3; possibly TRBD1 for D (5 bases). The germline gives CDR1 LNHDA, CDR2 SQIVND (reference sequence). Trimming shortened V by 5 bases and J by 1 base, and 13 bases separated the two germline ends. The CDR3 totals 15 residues. Here the CDR3 DNA reads TGTGCCAGTAGTGGTGTAGGGGATCGCACAGATACGCAGTATTTT. Translating gives CASSGVGDRTDTQYF. Full variable domain (missing parts from reference TRBV19 and TRBJ2-3): DGGITQSPKYLFRKEGQNVTLSCEQNLNHDAMYWYRQDPGQGLRLIYYSQIVNDFQKGDIAEGYSVSREKKESFPLTVTSAQKNPTAFYLCASSGVGDRTDTQYFGPGTRLTVL.

This clone was detected only a few times. V is TRBV28 and J is TRBJ1-1, with D unclear. Trimming removed 2 bases from V and 1 base from J, with 2 bases in between. Looked up from germline, CDR1 is MDHEN and CDR2 is SYDVKM. The CDR3 sequence is 12 residues long. The CDR3 DNA is TGTGCCAGCAGTTTACAGAACACTGAAGCTTTCTTT. The encoded protein is CASSLQNTEAFF.

This chain uses TRBV6-1 with TRBJ2-7; 10 bases agree with TRBD1. The CDR3 is 14 residues long. The junction had 9 bases not matched to a gene; V was cut back by 6 bases and J by 7 bases. Germline CDR1 MNHNS, CDR2 SASEGT. The CDR3 loop reads CASRPGQGSGEQYF. DNA of the CDR3: TGTGCCAGCAGGCCGGGACAGGGGTCGGGTGAGCAGTACTTC.

The chain joins TRBV15 to TRBJ2-5; 9 nucleotides agree with TRBD1. Germline V gene data show CDR1 as LNHNV and CDR2 as YYDKDF (reference sequence). V dropped 3 bases and J dropped 2; count of bases not matched to a gene: 7. This CDR3 has 16 amino acids. The CDR3 region is CATSRGPGQGQETQYF. The DNA for the CDR3 is TGTGCCACCAGCAGGGGGCCGGGACAGGGTCAAGAGACCCAGTACTTC.

The genes are TRBV6-4 and TRBJ1-2; D is unresolved. The germline V gene has CDR1 MRHNA and CDR2 SNTAGT. Trimming left V 6 bases short and J 1 base short, with 15 bases between. There are 15 residues in the CDR3. The CDR3 coding sequence is TGTGCCAGCAGCCCCCAGAGAGGGAGTAACTATGGCTACACCTTC. This sequence encodes CASSPQRGSNYGYTF.

The chain employs TRBV28 and TRBJ2-5; 12 bases are shared with TRBD2. The last part of the DNA fits TRBJ2-7 better; the J call may be wrong. Germline V lookup: CDR1 MDHEN, CDR2 SYDVKM. The CDR3 sequence is 17 residues long. The CDR3 reads CASSSSGRAGSQYEQYF. CDR3 in DNA: TGTGCCAGCAGTTCTAGCGGGAGGGCCGGTTCACAATACGAGCAGTACTTC.

The gene calls are TRBV7-8 and TRBJ2-3; maybe TRBD2 (5 bases). The V gene lost 1 base and the J gene lost 5 bases, with 10 bases spanning the gap. The CDR3 covers 14 residues. Germline lookup yields CDR1 SGHVS and CDR2 FQNEAQ. The CDR3 spells CASSLGTPGDTQYF. The CDR3 nucleotides read TGTGCCAGCAGCTTAGGGACTCCTGGAGATACGCAGTATTTT.

V is TRBV29-1 and J is TRBJ1-4; weak D call: TRBD1 (5 bases). There are 12 residues in the CDR3. Trimming shortened V by 7 bases and J by 8 bases, and 14 bases separated the two germline ends. Germline values: CDR1 SQVTM, CDR2 ANQGSEA. DNA for the CDR3: TGCAGCGCGAGACAGAGTGGAGAAAAACTGTTTTTT. It codes for CSARQSGEKLFF.

This chain uses TRBV6-1 with TRBJ2-1; 7 bases line up with TRBD2. The trim removed 0 bases at V and 4 bases at J, leaving 9 bases unmatched. Germline assignment: CDR1 MNHNS and CDR2 SASEGT. This CDR3 is built from 17 residues. The CDR3 region has the DNA TGTGCCAGCAGTGAAGCTTTAGCGAGCGGGGCTTACAATGAGCAGTTCTTC. Translating gives CASSEALASGAYNEQFF.

This sequence joins TRBV19 and TRBJ2-3; 7 positions agree with TRBD2. V lost 6 bases and J lost 3; bases outside the gene matches: 12. The CDR3 totals 16 residues. Looked up from germline, CDR1 is LNHDA and CDR2 is SQIVND (reference sequence). The CDR3 sequence is CASSPGLAVLTDTQYF. The CDR3 DNA reads as TGTGCCAGTAGCCCCGGGCTAGCGGTGCTTACAGATACGCAGTATTTT.

The chain recombines TRBV4-1 with TRBJ2-7; D gene unclear. The germline V gene has CDR1 MGHRA and CDR2 YSYEKL. V was clipped by 0 bases and J by 2 bases, with 8 bases between them. The CDR3 length is 14 residues. CDR3 sequence (DNA): TGCGCCAGCAGCCAAGAGTTGAGTACCTACGAGCAGTACTTC. Amino acid sequence: CASSQELSTYEQYF.

The chain uses TRBV10-1 and TRBJ2-7; TRBD1 aligns across 8 bases. Per the germline V gene, CDR1 is WNHNN and CDR2 is SYGVQD (reference sequence). Unmatched junction bases numbered 2, after V lost 4 bases and J lost 0 bases. This CDR3 is 14 amino acids long. The CDR3: CASSGQGASYEQYF. For the CDR3, the DNA is TGCGCCAGCAGTGGCCAGGGGGCCTCCTACGAGCAGTACTTC.

V and J are TRBV7-2 and TRBJ2-5, with 7 bases matching TRBD2. After removal of 6 bases from V and 1 base from J, the junction contained 14 bases not matched to a gene. CDR1 and CDR2 from the germline V gene are SGHTA and FQGNSA. CDR3 length: 17 amino acids. In nucleotides, the CDR3 is TGTGCCAGCAGTCGGCCAACGACTAGCCCAAGCCAAGAGACCCAGTACTTC. Amino acids: CASSRPTTSPSQETQYF.

This chain joins TRBV28 and TRBJ2-7, with TRBD2 matching over 15 bases. Trimming removed 6 bases from V and 6 bases from J; junction bases left unmatched: 6. Germline V gene lookup returns CDR1 MDHEN and CDR2 SYDVKM. This CDR3 is built from 15 residues. This CDR3 reads CASRTRTSGGGEQYF. DNA of the CDR3: TGTGCCAGCAGGACTAGGACTAGCGGGGGGGGCGAGCAGTACTTC.

The chain links TRBV6-1 to TRBJ1-3, with TRBD1 matching over 8 bases. The CDR3 is 12 amino acids. Per germline, CDR1 MNHNS and CDR2 SASEGT. The junction had 6 bases not matched to a gene; V was cut back by 2 bases and J by 15 bases. This CDR3 reads CASSERGQGSYF. The CDR3 coding sequence is TGTGCCAGCAGTGAACGTGGACAGGGATCATATTTT.

This clone was observed a few times. The rearrangement joins TRBV12-1 to TRBJ1-1; no check of the table's D call, TRBD1, against the DNA was made. TRBV12-1 is designated a pseudogene. The length of the CDR3 is 14 residues. The CDR3 DNA is TGTGCCAGCCTCCCAGGGGGTAGTCGCACTGAAGCTTTCTTT. Translating it yields CASLPGGSRTEAFF.